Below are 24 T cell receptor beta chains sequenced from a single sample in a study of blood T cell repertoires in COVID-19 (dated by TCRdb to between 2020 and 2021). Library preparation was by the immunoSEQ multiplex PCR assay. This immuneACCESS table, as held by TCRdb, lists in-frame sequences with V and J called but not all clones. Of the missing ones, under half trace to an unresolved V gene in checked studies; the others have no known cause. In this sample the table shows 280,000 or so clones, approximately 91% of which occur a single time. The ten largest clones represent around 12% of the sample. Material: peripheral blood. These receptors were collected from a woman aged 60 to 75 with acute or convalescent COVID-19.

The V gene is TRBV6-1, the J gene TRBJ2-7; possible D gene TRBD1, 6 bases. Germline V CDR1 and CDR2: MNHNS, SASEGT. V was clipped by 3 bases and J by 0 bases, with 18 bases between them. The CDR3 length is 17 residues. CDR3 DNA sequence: TGTGCCAGCAGTGAGGGTTTCCAGGGGCGGCCCTCCTACGAGCAGTACTTC. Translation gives CASSEGFQGRPSYEQYF.

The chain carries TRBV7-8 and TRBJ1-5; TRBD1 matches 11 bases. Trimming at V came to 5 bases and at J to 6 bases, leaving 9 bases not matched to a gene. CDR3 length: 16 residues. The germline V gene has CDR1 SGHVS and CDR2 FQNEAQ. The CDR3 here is CASSAGGQGVGQPQHF. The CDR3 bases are TGTGCCAGCAGCGCCGGGGGACAGGGGGTTGGTCAGCCCCAGCATTTT.

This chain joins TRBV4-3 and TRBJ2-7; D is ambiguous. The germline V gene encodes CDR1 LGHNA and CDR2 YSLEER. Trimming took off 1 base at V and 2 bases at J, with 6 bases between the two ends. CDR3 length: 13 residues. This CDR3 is CASSQGQAYEQYF. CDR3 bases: TGCGCCAGCAGCCAAGGACAAGCCTACGAGCAGTACTTC.

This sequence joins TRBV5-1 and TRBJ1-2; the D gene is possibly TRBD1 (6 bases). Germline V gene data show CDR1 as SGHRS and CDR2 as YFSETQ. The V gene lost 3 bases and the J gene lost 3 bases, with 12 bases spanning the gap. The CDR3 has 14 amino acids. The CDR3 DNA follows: TGCGCCAGCAGCTCTGGACAGAACCACTATGGCTACACCTTC. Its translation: CASSSGQNHYGYTF. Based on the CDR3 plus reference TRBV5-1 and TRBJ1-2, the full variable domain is KAGVTQTPRYLIKTRGQQVTLSCSPISGHRSVSWYQQTPGQGLQFLFEYFSETQRNKGNFPGRFSGRQFSNSRSEMNVSTLELGDSALYLCASSSGQNHYGYTFGSGTRLTVV.

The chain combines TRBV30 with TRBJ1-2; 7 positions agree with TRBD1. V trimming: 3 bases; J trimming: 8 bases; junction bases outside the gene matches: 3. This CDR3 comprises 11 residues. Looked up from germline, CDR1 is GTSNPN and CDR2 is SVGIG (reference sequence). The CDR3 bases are TGTGCCTGGAGGAGGGGGCACGGCTACACCTTC. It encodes CAWRRGHGYTF.

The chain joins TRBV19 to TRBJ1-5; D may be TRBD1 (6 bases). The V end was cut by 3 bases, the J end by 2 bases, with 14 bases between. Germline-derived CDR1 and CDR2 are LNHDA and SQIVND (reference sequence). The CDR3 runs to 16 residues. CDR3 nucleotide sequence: TGTGCCAGTAGTATCGAAACAGGGATGGGCAATCAGCCCCAGCATTTT. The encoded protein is CASSIETGMGNQPQHF.

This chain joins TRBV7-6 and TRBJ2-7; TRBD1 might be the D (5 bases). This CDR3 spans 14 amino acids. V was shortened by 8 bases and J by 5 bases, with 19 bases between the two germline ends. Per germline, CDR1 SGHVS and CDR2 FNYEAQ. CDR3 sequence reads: CASSDARDFHEQYF. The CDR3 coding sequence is TGTGCCAGCTCTGACGCCAGGGATTTCCACGAGCAGTACTTC.

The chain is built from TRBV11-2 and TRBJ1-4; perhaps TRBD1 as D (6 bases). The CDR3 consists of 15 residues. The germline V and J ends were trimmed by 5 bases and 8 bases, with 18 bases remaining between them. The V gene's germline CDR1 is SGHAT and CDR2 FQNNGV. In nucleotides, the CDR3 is TGTGCCAGCAGCCAGACACAGGGAACAAACGAAAAACTGTTTTTT. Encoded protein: CASSQTQGTNEKLFF.

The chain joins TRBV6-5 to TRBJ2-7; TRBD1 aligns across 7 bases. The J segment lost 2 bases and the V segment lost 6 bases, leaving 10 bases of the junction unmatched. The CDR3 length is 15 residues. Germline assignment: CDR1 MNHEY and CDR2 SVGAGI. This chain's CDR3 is CASSVRDSDPYEQYF. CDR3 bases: TGTGCCAGCAGCGTCCGGGACAGCGATCCCTACGAGCAGTACTTC.

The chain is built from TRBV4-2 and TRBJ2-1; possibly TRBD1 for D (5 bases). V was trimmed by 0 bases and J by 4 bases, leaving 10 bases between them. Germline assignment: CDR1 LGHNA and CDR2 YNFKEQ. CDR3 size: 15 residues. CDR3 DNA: TGTGCCAGCAGCCAAGACCGAGACAGATACAATGAGCAGTTCTTC. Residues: CASSQDRDRYNEQFF.

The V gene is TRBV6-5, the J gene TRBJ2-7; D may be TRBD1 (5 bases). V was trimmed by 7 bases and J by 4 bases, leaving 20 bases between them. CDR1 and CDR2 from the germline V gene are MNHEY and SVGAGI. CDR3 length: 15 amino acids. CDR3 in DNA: TGTGCCAGCACCCCGCTTCCACAGGATAAATACGAGCAGTACTTC. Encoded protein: CASTPLPQDKYEQYF.

Written as DNA, the CDR3 is TGTGCCAGCAGCCCTAACCGGGACAGGGGACAAGAGACCCAGTACTTC. Translated: CASSPNRDRGQETQYF. This chain uses TRBV5-8 with TRBJ2-5; 10 positions agree with TRBD1. This CDR3 spans 16 amino acids. Germline V gene sequence: CDR1 SGHTS, CDR2 YDEGEE. With 4 bases clipped from V and 2 bases from J, the junction kept 8 bases outside the gene matches.

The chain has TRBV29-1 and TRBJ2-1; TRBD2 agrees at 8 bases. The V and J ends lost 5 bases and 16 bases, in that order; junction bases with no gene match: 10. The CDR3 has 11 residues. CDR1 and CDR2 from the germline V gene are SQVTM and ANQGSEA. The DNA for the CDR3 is TGCAGCGTTCGTAGCGGGACTAGTTCTTTCTTC. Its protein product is CSVRSGTSSFF.

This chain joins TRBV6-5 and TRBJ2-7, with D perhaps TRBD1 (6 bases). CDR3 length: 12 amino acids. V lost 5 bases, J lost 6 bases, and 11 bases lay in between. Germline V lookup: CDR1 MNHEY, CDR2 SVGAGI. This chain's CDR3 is CASSPQGREQYF. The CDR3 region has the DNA TGTGCCAGCAGTCCTCAGGGGCGCGAGCAGTACTTC.

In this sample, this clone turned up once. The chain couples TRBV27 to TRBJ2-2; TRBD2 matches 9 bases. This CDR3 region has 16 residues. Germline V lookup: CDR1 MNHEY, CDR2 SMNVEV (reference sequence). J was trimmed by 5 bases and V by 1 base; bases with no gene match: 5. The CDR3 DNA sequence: TGTGCCAGCAGTTTATGGTTAGCGGGAGCGACCGGGGAGCTGTTTTTT. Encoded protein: CASSLWLAGATGELFF.

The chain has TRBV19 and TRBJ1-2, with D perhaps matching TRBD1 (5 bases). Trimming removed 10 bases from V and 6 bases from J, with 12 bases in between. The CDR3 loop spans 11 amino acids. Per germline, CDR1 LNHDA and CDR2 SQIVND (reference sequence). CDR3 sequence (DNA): TGTGCCACCAACCGGGGGGATGGCTACACCTTC. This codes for CATNRGDGYTF. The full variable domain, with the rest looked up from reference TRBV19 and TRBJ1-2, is DGGITQSPKYLFRKEGQNVTLSCEQNLNHDAMYWYRQDPGQGLRLIYYSQIVNDFQKGDIAEGYSVSREKKESFPLTVTSAQKNPTAFYLCATNRGDGYTFGSGTRLTVV.

The CDR3, as DNA: TGCGCCAGCGCCAGAACAGGGGGCGCAACCTATAATTCACCCCTCCACTTT. Protein sequence: CASARTGGATYNSPLHF. The V call is TRBV5-1, the J call TRBJ1-6; the match to TRBD1 covers 9 bases. Trimming took 7 bases from V and 2 from J; bases not matched to a gene: 10. CDR3 length: 17 residues. Germline V gives CDR1 SGHRS, CDR2 YFSETQ. Together with reference TRBV5-1 and TRBJ1-6, the CDR3 gives the full variable domain: KAGVTQTPRYLIKTRGQQVTLSCSPISGHRSVSWYQQTPGQGLQFLFEYFSETQRNKGNFPGRFSGRQFSNSRSEMNVSTLELGDSALYLCASARTGGATYNSPLHFGNGTRLTVT.

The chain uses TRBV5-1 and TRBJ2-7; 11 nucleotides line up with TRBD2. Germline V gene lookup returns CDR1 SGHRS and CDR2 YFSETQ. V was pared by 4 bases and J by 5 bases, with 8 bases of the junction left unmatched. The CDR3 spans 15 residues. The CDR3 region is CASSKLAGELNEQYF. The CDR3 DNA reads TGCGCCAGCAGCAAACTAGCGGGGGAGCTCAACGAGCAGTACTTC.

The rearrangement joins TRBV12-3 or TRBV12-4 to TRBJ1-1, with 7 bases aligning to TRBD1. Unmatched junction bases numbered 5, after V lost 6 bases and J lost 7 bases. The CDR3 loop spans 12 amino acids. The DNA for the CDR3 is TGTGCCAGCAGCCGACAGGGTTATGAAGCTTTCTTT. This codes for CASSRQGYEAFF.

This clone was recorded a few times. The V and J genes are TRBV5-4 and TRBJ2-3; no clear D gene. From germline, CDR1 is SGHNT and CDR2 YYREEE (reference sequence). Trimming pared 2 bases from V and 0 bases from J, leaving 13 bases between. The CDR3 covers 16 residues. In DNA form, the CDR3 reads TGTGCCAGCAGCTTTTTGCTGGGCCGAAGCACAGATACGCAGTATTTT. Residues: CASSFLLGRSTDTQYF.

CDR3 sequence reads: CASSPHPDWHSNQPQHF. Here the CDR3 DNA reads TGTGCCAGTTCCCCACATCCTGACTGGCATAGCAATCAGCCCCAGCATTTT. The genes are TRBV19 and TRBJ1-5; no clear D gene. V shed 8 bases and J shed 0 bases, with 20 bases lying between them. The CDR3 covers 17 residues. Germline-derived CDR1 and CDR2 are LNHDA and SQIVND (reference sequence).

In DNA, the CDR3 is TGTGCCAGCAGCGTAGTTGCGGAAAGCTCCTACGAGCAGTACTTC. Amino acid sequence: CASSVVAESSYEQYF. The chain couples TRBV9 to TRBJ2-7; no definite D call. CDR1 and CDR2 from the germline V gene are SGDLS and YYNGEE. There are 15 residues in the CDR3. The V and J ends lost 0 bases and 0 bases respectively, with 10 bases between them.

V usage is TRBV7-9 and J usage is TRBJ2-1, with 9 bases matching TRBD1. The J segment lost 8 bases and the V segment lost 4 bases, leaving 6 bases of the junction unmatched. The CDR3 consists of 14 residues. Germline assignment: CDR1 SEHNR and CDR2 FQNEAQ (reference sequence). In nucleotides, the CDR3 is TGTGCCAGCAGCTCCGGACAGGGGAATCATGAGCAGTTCTTC. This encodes CASSSGQGNHEQFF.

This chain's CDR3 is CASSEGQFYGYTF. In DNA form, the CDR3 reads TGTGCCAGCTCGGAGGGACAGTTCTATGGCTACACCTTC. The gene calls are TRBV18 and TRBJ1-2, with 7 bases aligning to TRBD1. Germline trimming cut 6 bases from V and 4 bases from J; bases unmatched to any gene: 5. The CDR3 loop spans 13 amino acids. Germline-derived CDR1 and CDR2 are KGHSH and LQKENI.